The source of this T cell receptor beta chain is a study of regulatory T cells in long-lasting Graves disease. Stated time point: persistent/refractory GD, antithyroid drugs over 5 years with positive TRAb. Preparation of the TCR library used RNA extracted from PBMCs. Combining iRepertoire HTBI primers with Arm-PCR of CDR3 regions, the authors built TCR beta libraries. TCRdb redid the calling of the multiplex PCR reads with MiXCR, one entry per CDR3 protein. The repertoire holds roughly 700,000 distinct CDR3 sequences, with around 30% as singletons. Study outcomes and limitations: Persistent Graves' patients showed less TCR diversity than newly diagnosed ones. Persistent disease exhibited a predilection for TRBV28, TRBJ1-2 and TRBJ2-5.

A note on this clonotype: Its antigen is currently unknown.

The germline gives CDR1 GTSNPN, CDR2 SVGIG (reference sequence). V was clipped by 0 bases and J by 5 bases, with 7 bases between them. The CDR3 has 12 amino acids. The chain recombines TRBV30 with TRBJ1-1, with unresolved D. The TCR sequence derives from a female donor with Graves disease. The material sequenced was peripheral blood mononuclear cells (PBMCs), taken when the disease was refractory, from a patient treated with antithyroid drugs. CDR3 in amino acids: CAWSVIGTEAFF. Here the CDR3 DNA reads TGTGCCTGGAGTGTTATAGGGACTGAAGCTTTCTTT.